The present T cell receptor (beta chain) was sequenced within a study of blood T cell repertoires in COVID-19. Study-wide background: Collection of acute and convalescent COVID-19 samples took place in the United States, Italy and Spain.

Here immunoSEQ multiplex PCR was the method, and the copy in TCRdb shows in-frame clones only, minus some. The sample gives around 100,000 clones, about 92% of which show up once; roughly 18% is in the top ten. The CDR3 covers 14 residues. The junction had 8 bases not matched to a gene; V was cut back by 4 bases and J by 6 bases. Per the germline V gene, CDR1 is LGHDT and CDR2 is YNNKEL (reference sequence). The specimen sequenced was peripheral blood. The chain recombines TRBV3-1 (or the pseudogene TRBV3-2) with TRBJ1-2, with 7 bases matching TRBD1. The TCR comes from a woman of 80 years or more in a cohort sampled during active COVID-19. CDR3 DNA sequence: TGTGCCAGCAGCCTAGGGGGCGTGGGGGATGGCTACACCTTC. It yields the protein CASSLGGVGDGYTF.